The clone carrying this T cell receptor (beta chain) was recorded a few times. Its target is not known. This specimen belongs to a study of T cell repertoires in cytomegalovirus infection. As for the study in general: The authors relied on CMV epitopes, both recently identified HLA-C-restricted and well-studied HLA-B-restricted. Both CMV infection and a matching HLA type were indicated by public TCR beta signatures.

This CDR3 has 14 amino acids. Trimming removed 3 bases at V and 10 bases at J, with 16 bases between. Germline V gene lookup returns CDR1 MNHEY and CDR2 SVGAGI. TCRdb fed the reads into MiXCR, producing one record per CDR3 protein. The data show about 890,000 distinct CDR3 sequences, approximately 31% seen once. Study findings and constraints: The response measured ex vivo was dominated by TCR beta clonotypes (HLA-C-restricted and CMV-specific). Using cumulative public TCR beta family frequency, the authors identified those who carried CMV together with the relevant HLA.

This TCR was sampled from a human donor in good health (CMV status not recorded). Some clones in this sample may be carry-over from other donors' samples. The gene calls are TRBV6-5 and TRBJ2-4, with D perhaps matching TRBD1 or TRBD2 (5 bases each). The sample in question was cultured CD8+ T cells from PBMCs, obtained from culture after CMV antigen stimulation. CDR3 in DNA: TGTGCCAGCAGTTATTCCGTAGGGACCCAAATTCAGTACTTC. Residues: CASSYSVGTQIQYF.